This T cell receptor beta chain is from a study of shared clonotypes between healthy human individuals. On the study more broadly: Serving as donors were two women and three men, whose ages spanned 18 to 49.

Method: immunoSEQ multiplex PCR; TCRdb's copy keeps in-frame clones and lacks some. The sample holds hundreds of thousands of clones, 79% seen once. Whole-study results and caveats: Having only a few donors restricted how much genetic and exposure-history diversity was captured.

In this sample, this clone turned up once. No antigen is known for it. V trimming: 3 bases; J trimming: 1 base; junction bases outside the gene matches: 4. CDR1 is MNHEY and CDR2 is SMNVEV in the germline V gene (reference sequence). The CDR3 consists of 16 residues. This TCR came from a middle-aged woman in good health. Some clones in this sample may be carry-over from other donors' samples. The sequencing sample was made of PBMCs. The chain is built from TRBV27 and TRBJ2-2; 8 bases fit TRBD2. The CDR3 nucleotides are TGTGCCAGCAGTTTGGGCGGGAGGTGGAACACCGGGGAGCTGTTTTTT. It encodes CASSLGGRWNTGELFF.